This T cell receptor beta chain is drawn from a study of graft-versus-host responses after intestinal transplantation. Study at large: All recipients were given anti-thymocyte globulin induction, and tacrolimus and steroids were then administered for about three years.

The CDR3 loop spans 16 amino acids. The germline gives CDR1 MNHEY, CDR2 SMNVEV (reference sequence). Trimming removed 5 bases from V and 2 bases from J, with 19 bases in between. Findings and limits, study-wide: Maximum circulating GvH clone levels tracked with early post-transplant HvG decreases.

Only in-frame clones appear in the TCRdb table, and some are missing; sequencing was by immunoSEQ multiplex PCR. Here the sample spans 93,000 or so clones, 90% to 95% being singletons. Remarks on this clone: Antigen: not known.

This TCR came from a human donor who received an intestinal transplant. Sequencing used unstimulated CD8+ T cells sorted from spleen or lymph node cells, obtained before intestinal transplant. The J gene is TRBJ2-7, the V gene TRBV27; D perhaps matches TRBD1 (8 bases). CDR3 bases: TGTGCCAGCAGTGGTCGGACAGGGAGGGAGCCCTACGAGCAGTACTTC. It codes for CASSGRTGREPYEQYF.